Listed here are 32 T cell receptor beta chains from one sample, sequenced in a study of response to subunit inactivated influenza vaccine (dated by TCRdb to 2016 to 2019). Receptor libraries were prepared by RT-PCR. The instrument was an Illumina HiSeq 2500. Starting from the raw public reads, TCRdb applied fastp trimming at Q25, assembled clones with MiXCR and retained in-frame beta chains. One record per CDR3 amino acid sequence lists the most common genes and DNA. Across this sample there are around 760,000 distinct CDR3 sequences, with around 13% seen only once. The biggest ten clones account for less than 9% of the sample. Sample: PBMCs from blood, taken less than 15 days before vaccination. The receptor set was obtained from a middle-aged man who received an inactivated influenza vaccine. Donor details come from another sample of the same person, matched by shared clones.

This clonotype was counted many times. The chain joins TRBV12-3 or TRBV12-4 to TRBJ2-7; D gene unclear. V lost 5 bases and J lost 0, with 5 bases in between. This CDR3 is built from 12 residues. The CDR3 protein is CASSPTSYEQYF. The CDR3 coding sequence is TGTGCCAGCAGTCCCACCTCCTACGAGCAGTACTTC.

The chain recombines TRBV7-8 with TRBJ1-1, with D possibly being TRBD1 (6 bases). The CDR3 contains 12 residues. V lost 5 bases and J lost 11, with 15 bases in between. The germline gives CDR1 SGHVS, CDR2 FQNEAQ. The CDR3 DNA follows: TGTGCCAGCAGCACGAACCAGGGGACGGCTTTCTTT. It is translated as CASSTNQGTAFF. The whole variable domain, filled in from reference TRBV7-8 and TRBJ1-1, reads GAGVSQSPRYKVAKRGQDVALRCDPISGHVSLFWYQQALGQGPEFLTYFQNEAQLDKSGLPSDRFFAERPEGSVSTLKIQRTQQEDSAVYLCASSTNQGTAFFGQGTRLTVV.

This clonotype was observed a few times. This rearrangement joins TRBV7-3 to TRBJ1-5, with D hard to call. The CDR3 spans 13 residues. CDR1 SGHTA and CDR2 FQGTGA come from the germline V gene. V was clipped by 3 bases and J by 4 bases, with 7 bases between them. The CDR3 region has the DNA TGTGCCAGCAGCTTTCAGATGAATCAGCCCCAGCATTTT. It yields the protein CASSFQMNQPQHF.

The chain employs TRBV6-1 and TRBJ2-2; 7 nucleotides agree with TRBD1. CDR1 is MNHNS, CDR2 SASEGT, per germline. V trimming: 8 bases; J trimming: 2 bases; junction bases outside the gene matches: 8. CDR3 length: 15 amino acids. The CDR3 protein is CASCPGQLNTGELFF. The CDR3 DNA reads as TGTGCCAGCTGCCCGGGACAGCTTAACACCGGGGAGCTGTTTTTT.

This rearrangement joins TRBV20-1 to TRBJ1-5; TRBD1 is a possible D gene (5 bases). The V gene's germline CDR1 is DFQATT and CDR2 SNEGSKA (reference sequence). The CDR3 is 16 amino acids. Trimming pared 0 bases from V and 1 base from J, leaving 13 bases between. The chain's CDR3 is CSARDTGASSNQPQHF. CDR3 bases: TGCAGTGCTAGAGACACAGGAGCGTCCAGCAATCAGCCCCAGCATTTT.

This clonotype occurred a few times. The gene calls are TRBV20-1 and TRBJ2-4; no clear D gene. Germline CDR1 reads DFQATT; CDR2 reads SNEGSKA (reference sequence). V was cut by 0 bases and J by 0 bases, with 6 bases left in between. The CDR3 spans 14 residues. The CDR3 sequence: CSAREVLAKNIQYF. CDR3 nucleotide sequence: TGCAGTGCTAGAGAAGTGCTAGCCAAAAACATTCAGTACTTC.

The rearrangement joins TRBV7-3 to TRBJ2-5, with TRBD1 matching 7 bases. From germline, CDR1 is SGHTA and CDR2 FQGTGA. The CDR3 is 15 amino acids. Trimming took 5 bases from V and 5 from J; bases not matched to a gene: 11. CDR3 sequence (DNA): TGTGCCAGCAGCCCAACCCGACAGGGAAGGGAGACCCAGTACTTC. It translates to CASSPTRQGRETQYF.

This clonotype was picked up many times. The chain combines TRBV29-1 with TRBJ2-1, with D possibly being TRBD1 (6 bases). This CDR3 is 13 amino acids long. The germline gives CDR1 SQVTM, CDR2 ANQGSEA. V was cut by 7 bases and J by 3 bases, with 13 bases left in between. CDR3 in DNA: TGCAGCGCCGGGACACCACGCTACAATGAGCAGTTCTTC. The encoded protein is CSAGTPRYNEQFF.

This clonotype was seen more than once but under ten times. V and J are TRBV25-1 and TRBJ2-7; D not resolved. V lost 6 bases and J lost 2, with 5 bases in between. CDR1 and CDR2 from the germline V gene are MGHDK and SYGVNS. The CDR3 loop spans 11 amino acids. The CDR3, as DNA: TGTGCCAGCAGGGGTACCTACGAGCAGTACTTC. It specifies CASRGTYEQYF.

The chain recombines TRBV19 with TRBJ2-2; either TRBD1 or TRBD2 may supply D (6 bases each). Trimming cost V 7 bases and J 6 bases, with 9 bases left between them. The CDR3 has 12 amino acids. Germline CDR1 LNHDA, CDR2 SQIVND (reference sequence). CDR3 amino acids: CASKGGPGELFF. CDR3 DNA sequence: TGTGCCAGTAAGGGGGGTCCCGGGGAGCTGTTTTTT.

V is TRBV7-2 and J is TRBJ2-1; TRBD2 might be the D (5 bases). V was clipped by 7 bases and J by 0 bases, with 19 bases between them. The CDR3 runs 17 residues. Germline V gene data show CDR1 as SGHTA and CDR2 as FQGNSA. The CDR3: CASKPYGIASSYNEQFF. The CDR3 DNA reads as TGTGCCAGCAAACCTTACGGGATCGCAAGCTCCTACAATGAGCAGTTCTTC.

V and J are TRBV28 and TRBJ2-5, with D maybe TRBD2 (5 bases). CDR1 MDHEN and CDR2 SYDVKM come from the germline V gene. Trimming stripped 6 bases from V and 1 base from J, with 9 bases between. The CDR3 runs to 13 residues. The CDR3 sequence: CASREASQETQYF. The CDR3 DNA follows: TGTGCCAGCAGGGAGGCCAGCCAAGAGACCCAGTACTTC.

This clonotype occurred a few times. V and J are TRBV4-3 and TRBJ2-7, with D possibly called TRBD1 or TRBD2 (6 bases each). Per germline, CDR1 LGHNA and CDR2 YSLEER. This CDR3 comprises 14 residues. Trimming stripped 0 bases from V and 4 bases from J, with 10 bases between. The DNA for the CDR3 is TGCGCCAGCAGCCAAGAAGGGGGGCGGTACGAGCAGTACTTC. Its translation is CASSQEGGRYEQYF.

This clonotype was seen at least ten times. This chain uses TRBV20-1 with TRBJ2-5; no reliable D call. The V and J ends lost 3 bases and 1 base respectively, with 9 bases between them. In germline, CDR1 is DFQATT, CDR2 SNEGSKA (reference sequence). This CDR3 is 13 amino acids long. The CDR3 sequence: CSASFLSQETQYF. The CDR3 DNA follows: TGCAGTGCTAGTTTCTTGAGCCAAGAGACCCAGTACTTC.

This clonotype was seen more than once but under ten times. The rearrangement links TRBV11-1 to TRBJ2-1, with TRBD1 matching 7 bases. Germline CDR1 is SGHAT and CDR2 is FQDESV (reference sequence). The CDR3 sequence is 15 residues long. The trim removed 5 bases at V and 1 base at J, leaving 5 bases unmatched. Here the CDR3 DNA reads TGTGCCAGCAGCCAGGACAGGATGTCCTACAATGAGCAGTTCTTC. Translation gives CASSQDRMSYNEQFF.

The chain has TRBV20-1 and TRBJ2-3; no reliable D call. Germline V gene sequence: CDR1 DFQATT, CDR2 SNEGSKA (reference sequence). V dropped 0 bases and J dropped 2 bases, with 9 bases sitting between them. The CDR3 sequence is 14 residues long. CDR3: CSARDGHNTDTQYF. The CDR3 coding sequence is TGCAGTGCTAGAGATGGGCATAACACAGATACGCAGTATTTT.

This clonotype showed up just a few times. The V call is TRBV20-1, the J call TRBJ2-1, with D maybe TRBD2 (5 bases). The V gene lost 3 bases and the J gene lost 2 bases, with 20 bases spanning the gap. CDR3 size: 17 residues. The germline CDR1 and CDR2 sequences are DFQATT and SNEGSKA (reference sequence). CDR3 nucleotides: TGCAGTGCTAGTCCCCTCCCTGAGAGGGATGCCTACAATGAGCAGTTCTTC. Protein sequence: CSASPLPERDAYNEQFF.

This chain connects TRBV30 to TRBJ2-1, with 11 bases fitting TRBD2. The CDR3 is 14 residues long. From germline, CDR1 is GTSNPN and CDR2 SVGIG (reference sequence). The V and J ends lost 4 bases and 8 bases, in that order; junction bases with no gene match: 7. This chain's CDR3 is CAWNLAGGWDEQFF. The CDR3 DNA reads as TGTGCCTGGAATCTAGCGGGAGGCTGGGATGAGCAGTTCTTC.

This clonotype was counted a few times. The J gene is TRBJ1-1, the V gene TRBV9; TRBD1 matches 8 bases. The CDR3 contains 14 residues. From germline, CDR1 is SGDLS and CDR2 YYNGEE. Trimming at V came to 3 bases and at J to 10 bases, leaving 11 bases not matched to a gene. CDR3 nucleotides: TGTGCCAGCAGCGGGGGACAGGCAGATCTGGGAGCTTTCTTT. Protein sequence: CASSGGQADLGAFF. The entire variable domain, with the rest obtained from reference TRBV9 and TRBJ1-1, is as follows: DSGVTQTPKHLITATGQRVTLRCSPRSGDLSVYWYQQSLDQGLQFLIQYYNGEERAKGNILERFSAQQFPDLHSELNLSSLELGDSALYFCASSGGQADLGAFFGQGTRLTVV.

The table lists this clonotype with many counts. The CDR3 here is CASSKPGQAYNEQFF. DNA for the CDR3: TGTGCCAGCAGCAAACCGGGACAAGCCTACAATGAGCAGTTCTTC. The V gene is TRBV5-6, the J gene TRBJ2-1, with a possible D match to TRBD1 (6 bases). The CDR3 extends over 15 amino acids. Germline assignment: CDR1 SGHDT and CDR2 YYEEEE. Trimming took 4 bases from V and 2 from J, leaving 13 bases between them.

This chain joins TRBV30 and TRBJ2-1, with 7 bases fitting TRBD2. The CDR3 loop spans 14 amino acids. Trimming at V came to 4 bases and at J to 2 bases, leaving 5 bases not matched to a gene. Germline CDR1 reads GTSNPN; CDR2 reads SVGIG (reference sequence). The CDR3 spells CAWNTGGPYNEQFF. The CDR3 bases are TGTGCCTGGAATACGGGGGGTCCCTACAATGAGCAGTTCTTC.

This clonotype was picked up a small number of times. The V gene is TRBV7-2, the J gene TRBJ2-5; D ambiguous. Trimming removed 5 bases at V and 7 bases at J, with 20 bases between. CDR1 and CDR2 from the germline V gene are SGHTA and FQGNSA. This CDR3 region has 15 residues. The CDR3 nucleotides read TGTGCCAGCAGCCCGTACCACGGGTCCGCTGGGACCCAGTACTTC. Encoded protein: CASSPYHGSAGTQYF.

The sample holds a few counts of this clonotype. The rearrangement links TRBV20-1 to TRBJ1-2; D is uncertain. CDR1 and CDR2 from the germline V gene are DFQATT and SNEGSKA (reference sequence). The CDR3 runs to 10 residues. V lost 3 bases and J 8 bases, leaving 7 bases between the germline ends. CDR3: CSARGGGYTF. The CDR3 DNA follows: TGCAGTGCTAGGGGAGGGGGCTACACCTTC.

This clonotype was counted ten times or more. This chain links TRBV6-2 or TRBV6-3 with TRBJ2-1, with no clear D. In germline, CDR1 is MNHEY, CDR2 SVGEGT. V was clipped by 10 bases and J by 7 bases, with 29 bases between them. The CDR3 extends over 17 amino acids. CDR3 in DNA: TGTGCCACCCACAAACTTAGAGTCGCCACCGTAGTTAATGAGCAGTTCTTC. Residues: CATHKLRVATVVNEQFF.

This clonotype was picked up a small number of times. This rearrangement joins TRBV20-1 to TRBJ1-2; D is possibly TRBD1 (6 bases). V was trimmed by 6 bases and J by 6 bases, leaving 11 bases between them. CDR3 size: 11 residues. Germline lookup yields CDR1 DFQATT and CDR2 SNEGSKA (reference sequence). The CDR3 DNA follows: TGCAGTGCCAGACAGGAGAATGGCTACACCTTC. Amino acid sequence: CSARQENGYTF.

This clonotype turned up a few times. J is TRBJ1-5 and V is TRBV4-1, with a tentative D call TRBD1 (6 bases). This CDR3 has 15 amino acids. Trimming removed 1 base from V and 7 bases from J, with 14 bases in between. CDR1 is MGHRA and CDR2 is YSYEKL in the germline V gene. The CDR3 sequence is CASSQVVGAGQPQHF. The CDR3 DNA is TGCGCCAGCAGCCAAGTTGTGGGGGCAGGCCAGCCCCAGCATTTT.

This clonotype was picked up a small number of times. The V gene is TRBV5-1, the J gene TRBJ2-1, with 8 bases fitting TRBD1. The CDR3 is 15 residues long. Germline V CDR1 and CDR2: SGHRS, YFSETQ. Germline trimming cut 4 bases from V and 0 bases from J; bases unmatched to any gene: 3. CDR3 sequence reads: CASSGTGGSYNEQFF. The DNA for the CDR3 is TGCGCCAGCAGCGGAACAGGGGGCTCCTACAATGAGCAGTTCTTC. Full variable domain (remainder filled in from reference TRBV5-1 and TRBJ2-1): KAGVTQTPRYLIKTRGQQVTLSCSPISGHRSVSWYQQTPGQGLQFLFEYFSETQRNKGNFPGRFSGRQFSNSRSEMNVSTLELGDSALYLCASSGTGGSYNEQFFGPGTRLTVL.

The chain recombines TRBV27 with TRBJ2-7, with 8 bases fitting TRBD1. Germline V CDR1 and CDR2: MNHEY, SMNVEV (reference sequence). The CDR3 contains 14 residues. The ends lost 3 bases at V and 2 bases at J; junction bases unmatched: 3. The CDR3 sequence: CASSFTGQAYEQYF. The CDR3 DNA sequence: TGTGCCAGCAGTTTCACGGGACAGGCCTACGAGCAGTACTTC.

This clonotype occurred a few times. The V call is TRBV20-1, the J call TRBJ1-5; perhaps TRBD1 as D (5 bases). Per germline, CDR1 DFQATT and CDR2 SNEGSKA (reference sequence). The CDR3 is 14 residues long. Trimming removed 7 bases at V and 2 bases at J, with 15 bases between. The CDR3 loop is CSVLAGSGNQPQHF. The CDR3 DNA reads TGCAGTGTCCTAGCAGGGTCGGGCAATCAGCCCCAGCATTTT.

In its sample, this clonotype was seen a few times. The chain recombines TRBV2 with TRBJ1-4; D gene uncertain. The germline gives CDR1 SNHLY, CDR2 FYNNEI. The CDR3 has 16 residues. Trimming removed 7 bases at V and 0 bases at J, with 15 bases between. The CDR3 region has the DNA TGTGCCAGCAAGGTCGGCAGCTCTTCAACTAATGAAAAACTGTTTTTT. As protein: CASKVGSSSTNEKLFF.

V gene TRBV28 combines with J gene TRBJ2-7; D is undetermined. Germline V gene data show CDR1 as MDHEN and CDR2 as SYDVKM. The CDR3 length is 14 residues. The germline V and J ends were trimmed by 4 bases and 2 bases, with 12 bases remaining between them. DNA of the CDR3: TGTGCCAGCAGTTACCCTTTAGGCGCCTACGAGCAGTACTTC. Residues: CASSYPLGAYEQYF.

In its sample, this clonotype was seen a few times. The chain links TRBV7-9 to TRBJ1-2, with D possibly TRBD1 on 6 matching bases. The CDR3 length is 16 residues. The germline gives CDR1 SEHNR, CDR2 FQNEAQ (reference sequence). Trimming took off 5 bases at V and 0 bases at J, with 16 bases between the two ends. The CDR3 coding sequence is TGTGCCAGCAGCACCCTTTCAGGGGCGACTAACTATGGCTACACCTTC. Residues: CASSTLSGATNYGYTF.